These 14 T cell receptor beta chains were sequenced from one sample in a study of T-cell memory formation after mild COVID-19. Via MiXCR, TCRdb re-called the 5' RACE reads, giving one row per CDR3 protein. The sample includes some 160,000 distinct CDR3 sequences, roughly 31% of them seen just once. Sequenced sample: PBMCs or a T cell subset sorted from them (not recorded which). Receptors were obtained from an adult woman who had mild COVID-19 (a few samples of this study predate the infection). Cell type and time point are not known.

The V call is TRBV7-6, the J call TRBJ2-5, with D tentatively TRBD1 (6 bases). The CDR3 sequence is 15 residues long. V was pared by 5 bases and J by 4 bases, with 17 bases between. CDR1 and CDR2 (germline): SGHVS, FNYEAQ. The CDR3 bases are TGTGCCAGCAGCCTAGGCTGGCAGGGGACAGAGACCCAGTACTTC. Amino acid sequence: CASSLGWQGTETQYF.

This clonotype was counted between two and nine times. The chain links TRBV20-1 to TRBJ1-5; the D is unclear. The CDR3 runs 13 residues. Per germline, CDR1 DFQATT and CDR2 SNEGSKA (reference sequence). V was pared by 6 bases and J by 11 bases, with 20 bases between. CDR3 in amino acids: CSAAGPEMEAQHF. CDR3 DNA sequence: TGCAGTGCCGCCGGACCAGAAATGGAAGCCCAGCATTTT.

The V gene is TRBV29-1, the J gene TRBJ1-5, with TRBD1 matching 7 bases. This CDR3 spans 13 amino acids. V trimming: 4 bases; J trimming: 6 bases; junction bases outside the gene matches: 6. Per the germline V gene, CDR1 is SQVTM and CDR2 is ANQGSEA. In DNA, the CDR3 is TGCAGCGTTGTCCGGGACAGCGGTCAGCCCCAGCATTTT. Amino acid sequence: CSVVRDSGQPQHF.

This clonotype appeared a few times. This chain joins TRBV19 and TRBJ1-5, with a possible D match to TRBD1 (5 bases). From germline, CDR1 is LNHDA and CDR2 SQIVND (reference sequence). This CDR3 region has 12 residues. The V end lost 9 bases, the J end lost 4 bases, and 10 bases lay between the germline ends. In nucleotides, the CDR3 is TGTGCCAGCACTGACAGTAATCAGCCCCAGCATTTT. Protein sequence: CASTDSNQPQHF.

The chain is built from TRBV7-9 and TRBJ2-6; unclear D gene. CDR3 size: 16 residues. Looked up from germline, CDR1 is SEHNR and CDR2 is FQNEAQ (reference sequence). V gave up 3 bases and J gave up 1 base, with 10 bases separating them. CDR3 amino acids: CASSFGRQSGANVLTF. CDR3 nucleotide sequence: TGTGCCAGCAGCTTCGGACGGCAGTCTGGGGCCAACGTCCTGACTTTC.

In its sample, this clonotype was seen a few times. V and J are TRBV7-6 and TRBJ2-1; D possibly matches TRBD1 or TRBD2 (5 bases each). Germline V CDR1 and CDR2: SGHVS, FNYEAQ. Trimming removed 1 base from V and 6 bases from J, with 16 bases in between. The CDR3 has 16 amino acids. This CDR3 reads CASSLGPGRGVNEQFF. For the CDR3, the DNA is TGTGCCAGCAGCTTAGGTCCCGGTAGAGGGGTCAATGAGCAGTTCTTC.

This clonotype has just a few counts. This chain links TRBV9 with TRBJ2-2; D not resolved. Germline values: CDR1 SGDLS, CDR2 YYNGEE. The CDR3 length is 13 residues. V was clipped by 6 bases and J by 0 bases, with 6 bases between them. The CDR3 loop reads CASTAANTGELFF. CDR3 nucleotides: TGTGCCAGCACTGCAGCGAACACCGGGGAGCTGTTTTTT. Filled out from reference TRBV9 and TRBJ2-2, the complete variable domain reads DSGVTQTPKHLITATGQRVTLRCSPRSGDLSVYWYQQSLDQGLQFLIQYYNGEERAKGNILERFSAQQFPDLHSELNLSSLELGDSALYFCASTAANTGELFFGEGSRLTVL.

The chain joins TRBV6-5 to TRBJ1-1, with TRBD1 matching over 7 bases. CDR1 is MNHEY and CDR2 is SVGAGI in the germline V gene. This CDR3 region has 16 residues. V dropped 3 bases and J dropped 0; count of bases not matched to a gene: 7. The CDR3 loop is CASSYDPTGMNTEAFF. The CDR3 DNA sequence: TGTGCCAGCAGTTATGACCCGACAGGGATGAACACTGAAGCTTTCTTT.

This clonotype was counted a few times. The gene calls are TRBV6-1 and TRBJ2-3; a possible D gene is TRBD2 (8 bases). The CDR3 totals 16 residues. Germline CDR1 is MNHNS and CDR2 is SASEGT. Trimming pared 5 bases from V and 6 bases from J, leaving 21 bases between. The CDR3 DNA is TGTGCCAGCAGTCACGGGACAGAACCGGGAGGGGATACGCAGTATTTT. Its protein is CASSHGTEPGGDTQYF.

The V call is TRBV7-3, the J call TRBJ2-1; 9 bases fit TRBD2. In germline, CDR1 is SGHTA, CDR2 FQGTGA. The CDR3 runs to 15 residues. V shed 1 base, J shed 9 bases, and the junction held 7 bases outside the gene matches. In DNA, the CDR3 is TGTGCCAGCAGCTTAAGGGTAGCGGGAGAGGGTGAGCAGTTCTTC. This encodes CASSLRVAGEGEQFF. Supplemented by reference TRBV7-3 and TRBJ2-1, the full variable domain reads GAGVSQTPSNKVTEKGKYVELRCDPISGHTALYWYRQSLGQGPEFLIYFQGTGAADDSGLPNDRFFAVRPEGSVSTLKIQRTERGDSAVYLCASSLRVAGEGEQFFGPGTRLTVL.

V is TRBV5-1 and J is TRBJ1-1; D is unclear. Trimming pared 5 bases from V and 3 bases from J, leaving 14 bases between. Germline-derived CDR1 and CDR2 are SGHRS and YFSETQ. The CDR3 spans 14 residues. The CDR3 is CASRVWVLDTEAFF. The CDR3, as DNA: TGCGCCAGCAGAGTATGGGTCTTGGACACTGAAGCTTTCTTT.

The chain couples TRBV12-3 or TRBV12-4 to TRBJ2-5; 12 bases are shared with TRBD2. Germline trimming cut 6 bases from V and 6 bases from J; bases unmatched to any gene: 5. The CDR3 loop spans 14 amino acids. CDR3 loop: CASRPTSGGKTQYF. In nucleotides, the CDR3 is TGTGCCAGCAGACCGACTAGCGGGGGAAAGACCCAGTACTTC.

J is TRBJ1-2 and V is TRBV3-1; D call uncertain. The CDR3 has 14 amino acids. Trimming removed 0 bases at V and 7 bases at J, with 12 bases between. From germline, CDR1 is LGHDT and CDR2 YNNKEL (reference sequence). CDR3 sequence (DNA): TGTGCCAGCAGCCAAGATCTTGGGGTTGGTGGCTACACCTTC. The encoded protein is CASSQDLGVGGYTF.

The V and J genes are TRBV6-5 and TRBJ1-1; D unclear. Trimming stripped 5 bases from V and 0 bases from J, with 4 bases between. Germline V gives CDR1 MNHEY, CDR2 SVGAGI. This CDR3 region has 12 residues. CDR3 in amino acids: CASSGVNTEAFF. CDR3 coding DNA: TGTGCCAGCAGTGGGGTGAACACTGAAGCTTTCTTT.